A selection of T cell receptor beta chains follows, all from one sample in a study of human T cells and chemical hapten exposure. Using its own MiXCR run on the RACE reads, TCRdb lists one record per CDR3 protein. The table shows about 110,000 distinct CDR3 sequences, with less than 15% occurring only once. The material sequenced was whole blood, taken in connection with sensitization to the hapten diphenylcyclopropenone (DPC). These receptors were collected from a woman aged 45 to 65 with alopecia areata. Some clones in this sample may be carry-over from other donors' samples. Each CDR3 is given with its conserved first and last residue. The D gene is left open where the match is weak. Clone size is given for some rows only: seen once, a few or many times, or a class if the clone is expanded.

TRBJ1-1 many TRBV6-2/TRBV6-3 TRBD1 TGTGCCAGCGGGACAGGGGCCAGGTGGGCTGAAGCTTTCTTT CASGTGARWAEAFF
TRBJ2-5 many TRBV29-1 TRBD2 TGCAGCGTACGACTAGCGGGGGGCGGTGATGGGACCCAGTACTTC CSVRLAGGGDGTQYF
TRBJ2-3 many TRBV20-1 TRBD2 TGCAGTGCTGAGGGACTAGCGGACGGCACAGATACGCAGTATTTT CSAEGLADGTDTQYF
TRBJ2-5 . TRBV29-1 . TGCAGCGTTGAGGGGCAGAGACAAGAGACCCAGTACTTC CSVEGQRQETQYF
TRBJ1-1 . TRBV3-1 . TGTGCCAGCAGCCAGTCTGGGGAAGCTTTCTTT CASSQSGEAFF
TRBJ1-1 many TRBV3-1 . TGTGCCAGCAGCCAAGAAATGGGCACTGAAGCTTTCTTT CASSQEMGTEAFF
TRBJ1-5 few TRBV12-3/TRBV12-4 . TGTGCCAGCAGTTTCTCCAGGGGTTCCAATCAGCCCCAGCATTTT CASSFSRGSNQPQHF
TRBJ1-1 . TRBV5-1 . TGCGCCAGCAGCTTGGGGTCCTCTTTGTACACTGAAGCTTTCTTT CASSLGSSLYTEAFF
TRBJ2-1 few TRBV5-1 . TGCGCCAGCAGCTTGAACCAGCTTAGACAGTACTCCTACAATGAGCAGTTCTTC CASSLNQLRQYSYNEQFF
TRBJ1-5 . TRBV18 . TGTGCCAGCTCACAAAAAGGGAAGGGCCTACTAAATCAGCCCCAGCATTTT CASSQKGKGLLNQPQHF